A single sample gave rise to the 10 T cell receptor beta chains below, sequenced in a study of blood T cell repertoires in COVID-19. Some clones are missing from TCRdb's copy, which holds only in-frame ones; the method was immunoSEQ multiplex PCR. The table includes about 95,000 clones, 75% to 85% detected once. Sequencing was carried out using peripheral blood. These receptors came from an older man with COVID-19, enrolled during active disease.

The V gene is TRBV9, the J gene TRBJ1-2, with TRBD1 matching over 7 bases. Germline CDR1 and CDR2: SGDLS and YYNGEE. V was clipped by 4 bases and J by 4 bases; unmatched bases: 10. CDR3 length equals 15 residues. In DNA, the CDR3 is TGTGCCAGCAGCCCAGAGACAGGGTACCCCTATGGCTACACCTTC. It codes for CASSPETGYPYGYTF.

The sample holds a few counts of this clone. The rearrangement links TRBV30 to TRBJ1-2, with TRBD1 matching 8 bases. CDR3 length: 16 residues. CDR1 is GTSNPN, CDR2 SVGIG, per germline (reference sequence). With V trimmed by 3 bases and J by 0 bases, 9 bases remained unmatched. CDR3 loop: CAWSALTGASNYGYTF. The CDR3 nucleotides read TGTGCCTGGAGCGCTCTGACAGGGGCCTCTAACTATGGCTACACCTTC.

This clone was seen a single time. J is TRBJ2-7 and V is TRBV29-1; a possible D gene is TRBD1 (5 bases). From germline, CDR1 is SQVTM and CDR2 ANQGSEA. V lost 2 bases to trimming and J lost 2 bases, with 10 bases between them. The CDR3 runs 13 residues. CDR3 sequence (DNA): TGCAGCGTTGAAACGCAGGGAACCTACGAGCAGTACTTC. Its translation: CSVETQGTYEQYF.

This clone came up once. This sample includes further DNA sequences coding for the same CDR3. The chain links TRBV3-1 (or the pseudogene TRBV3-2) to TRBJ2-7; 12 bases align to TRBD2. Trimming removed 0 bases from V and 2 bases from J; junction bases left unmatched: 2. The germline V gene encodes CDR1 LGHDT and CDR2 YNNKEL (reference sequence). This CDR3 has 16 residues. In DNA, the CDR3 is TGTGCCAGCAGCCAAGAGTCTAGCGGGAGGGCCTACGAGCAGTACTTC. Its protein product is CASSQESSGRAYEQYF.

The chain combines TRBV6-5 with TRBJ1-1; unclear D gene. CDR1 is MNHEY and CDR2 is SVGAGI in the germline V gene. This CDR3 has 15 amino acids. Trimming left V 0 bases short and J 4 bases short, with 12 bases between. The DNA of the CDR3 is TGTGCCAGCAGTTACTCGCGGCAGACGGCCACTGAAGCTTTCTTT. It specifies CASSYSRQTATEAFF.

This clone occurred once. This chain joins TRBV3-1 (or the pseudogene TRBV3-2) and TRBJ2-5, with 9 bases aligning to TRBD2. CDR1 is LGHDT and CDR2 is YNNKEL in the germline V gene (reference sequence). J lost 4 bases, V lost 4 bases, and 7 bases had no gene match. The CDR3 covers 15 residues. CDR3 sequence reads: CASSPMASGAETQYF. DNA for the CDR3: TGTGCCAGCAGCCCGATGGCTAGCGGGGCAGAGACCCAGTACTTC.

This clone was picked up a small number of times. The rearrangement uses TRBV10-2 and TRBJ1-1; D is perhaps TRBD1 (5 bases). The CDR3 spans 15 residues. Germline assignment: CDR1 WSHSY and CDR2 SAAADI. Trimming left V 3 bases short and J 1 base short, with 12 bases between. In DNA, the CDR3 is TGCGCCAGCAGTGACAGGGTACCGACGAACACTGAAGCTTTCTTT. Translation: CASSDRVPTNTEAFF.

The chain joins TRBV9 to TRBJ2-2; D may be TRBD1 (6 bases). V was cut by 1 base and J by 4 bases, with 11 bases left in between. The germline V gene encodes CDR1 SGDLS and CDR2 YYNGEE. The CDR3 covers 15 residues. The CDR3 is CASSVSVGGTGELFF. DNA for the CDR3: TGTGCCAGCAGCGTATCTGTAGGGGGCACCGGGGAGCTGTTTTTT.

This chain connects TRBV7-9 to TRBJ1-5; D is perhaps TRBD1 (5 bases). CDR1 is SEHNR and CDR2 is FQNEAQ in the germline V gene (reference sequence). V gave up 5 bases and J gave up 5 bases, with 22 bases separating them. The CDR3 has 17 amino acids. The DNA of the CDR3 is TGTGCCAGCAGCGACCGCCCGGGGGGGATGAACCATCAGCCCCAGCATTTT. This sequence encodes CASSDRPGGMNHQPQHF.

V gene TRBV27 combines with J gene TRBJ1-5; no clear D gene. Deletions cut 2 bases from V and 7 bases from J, with 12 bases between. The germline V gene encodes CDR1 MNHEY and CDR2 SMNVEV (reference sequence). CDR3 size: 14 residues. CDR3 protein: CASSLGSGEQPQHF. The DNA of the CDR3 is TGTGCCAGCAGTTTAGGATCCGGGGAACAGCCCCAGCATTTT.